The rows below give T cell receptor beta chains drawn from one sample of a study of Ad26.COV2.S vaccination and SARS-CoV-2 variants. Some clones are missing from TCRdb's copy, which holds only in-frame ones; the method was immunoSEQ multiplex PCR. The sample holds 440,000 or so clones, roughly 91% seen once. Here the sequenced sample was peripheral blood, taken in a trial of Ad26.COV2.S vaccine versus placebo. Receptors originate from a person between 18 and 65 years old who received the Ad26.COV2.S COVID-19 vaccine or a placebo. Both conserved end residues are trimmed from each CDR3. Not all rows give a size; the values are once, few, many and, for expanded clones, a class.

TRBJ1-4	once	TRBV27	ASSLTTNEKLF
TRBJ2-7	once	TRBV28	ASREEPYEQY
TRBJ2-5	.	TRBV5-4	ASSPGGLQETQY
TRBJ1-3	.	TRBV13	ASSPLGRGNTIY
TRBJ2-5	.	TRBV28	ASSTTRQGQETQY
TRBJ2-7	.	TRBV12-3/TRBV12-4	ASRSPTSYEQY
TRBJ2-1	.	TRBV30	AWSPIGQGTYNEQF
TRBJ2-2	.	TRBV1	TSSQNPGTSGRSNTGELF
TRBJ2-1	.	TRBV7-8	ASSSPGLQNEQF
TRBJ1-3	.	TRBV5-1	ASREVSGNTIY
TRBJ2-1	.	TRBV10-3	AIRGWDNEQF
TRBJ2-7	.	TRBV5-1	ASSLRTGYEQY
TRBJ2-1	.	TRBV7-6	ASSLAAPGVKNEQF
TRBJ2-1	.	TRBV28	ASSFEVHEQF
TRBJ1-6	.	TRBV10-3	ATENRVGSPLH
TRBJ2-3	.	TRBV19	ASSNRGRDTQY
TRBJ2-4	.	TRBV5-5	ASSLVNIQY
TRBJ2-7	.	TRBV5-6	ASSVLDSTYEQY
TRBJ2-7	.	TRBV5-4	ASSLGGWGQGYDEQY
TRBJ2-3	.	TRBV9	ASSVGGLAGGFTDTQY
TRBJ1-2	.	TRBV5-6	ASSLGTGGFYGYT